This TCR beta chain was obtained from a study of blood T cell repertoires in COVID-19. This clone was seen a handful of times. Per the original methods: Amplification of reference gene primers was used by the study to estimate nucleated cell counts. Measured with immunoSEQ multiplex PCR; TCRdb has only the in-frame clones, and not every one. Clone size and V and J calls were adopted from that table, with D and trimming inferred from the DNA. This sample has more than 150,000 clones, with about 86% found just once. V dropped 2 bases and J dropped 4 bases, with 6 bases sitting between them. The CDR3 is 12 amino acids. Looked up from germline, CDR1 is SEHNR and CDR2 is FQNEAQ (reference sequence).

The rearrangement links TRBV7-9 to TRBJ2-7; D remains ambiguous. The TCR was taken from a man aged 25-40 years with active or convalescent COVID-19. The sample comprised peripheral blood. For the CDR3, the DNA is TGTGCCAGCAGCTTATCCCGTTACGAGCAGTACTTC. This codes for CASSLSRYEQYF.